One sample yielded the 32 T cell receptor beta chains listed below, sequenced in a study of blood T cell repertoires in COVID-19. Method: immunoSEQ multiplex PCR; TCRdb's copy keeps in-frame clones and lacks some. The data hold more than 200,000 clones, with around nine tenths observed a single time. The sample consisted of peripheral blood. These receptors came from a woman aged 40 to 50 who had recovered from COVID-19.

V is TRBV7-9 and J is TRBJ2-1; 8 bases agree with TRBD2. V lost 1 base to trimming and J lost 4 bases; unmatched junction nucleotides: 6. Per germline, CDR1 SEHNR and CDR2 FQNEAQ (reference sequence). The CDR3 covers 16 residues. The CDR3 DNA reads as TGTGCCAGCAGCTTAGACGCGGGGGGATTATACAATGAGCAGTTCTTC. Amino acid sequence: CASSLDAGGLYNEQFF. Full variable domain (missing parts from reference TRBV7-9 and TRBJ2-1): DTGVSQNPRHKITKRGQNVTFRCDPISEHNRLYWYRQTLGQGPEFLTYFQNEAQLEKSRLLSDRFSAERPKGSFSTLEIQRTEQGDSAMYLCASSLDAGGLYNEQFFGPGTRLTVL.

The V call is TRBV7-2, the J call TRBJ2-7; perhaps TRBD2 as D (6 bases). CDR3 length: 15 residues. Germline V gene sequence: CDR1 SGHTA, CDR2 FQGNSA. Trimming stripped 1 base from V and 7 bases from J, with 17 bases between. The CDR3 protein is CASSLDGSASAEQYF. In nucleotides, the CDR3 is TGTGCCAGCAGCTTAGACGGGTCCGCTAGCGCAGAGCAGTACTTC.

The chain links TRBV30 to TRBJ2-7, with 12 bases lining up with TRBD1. CDR3 length: 16 residues. Germline CDR1 reads GTSNPN; CDR2 reads SVGIG (reference sequence). V lost 1 base to trimming and J lost 3 bases; unmatched junction nucleotides: 7. CDR3 in amino acids: CAWSGDRGPGGYEQYF. The CDR3 nucleotides read TGTGCCTGGAGTGGGGACAGGGGGCCGGGCGGCTACGAGCAGTACTTC.

The J gene is TRBJ2-5, the V gene TRBV28; D might be TRBD2 (6 bases). CDR1 is MDHEN and CDR2 is SYDVKM in the germline V gene. V lost 5 bases to trimming and J lost 5 bases, with 12 bases between them. This CDR3 comprises 13 residues. The CDR3 region has the DNA TGTGCCAGCAGTCTGGGGACTCCGGAGACCCAGTACTTC. Translation gives CASSLGTPETQYF.

V is TRBV7-2 and J is TRBJ2-1; the match to TRBD2 covers 10 bases. V was pared by 6 bases and J by 6 bases, with 8 bases of the junction left unmatched. The CDR3 covers 15 residues. CDR1 is SGHTA, CDR2 FQGNSA, per germline. The CDR3 DNA reads TGTGCCAGCAGACCTAGCGGGAGAGCGGGCAATGAGCAGTTCTTC. Translating it yields CASRPSGRAGNEQFF.

The table lists this clone with a count of one. The chain recombines TRBV18 with TRBJ1-4; 7 positions match TRBD1. Losses at the gene ends were 3 bases for V and 3 bases for J; bases not matched to a gene: 7. The CDR3 is 16 amino acids. CDR1 KGHSH and CDR2 LQKENI come from the germline V gene. CDR3 nucleotide sequence: TGTGCCAGCTCACCTTCCTCCGGGACAGCTAATGAAAAACTGTTTTTT. It yields the protein CASSPSSGTANEKLFF.

This chain's CDR3 is CASSQQYGTSGGTYEQYF. CDR3 coding DNA: TGTGCCAGCAGCCAACAATACGGGACTAGCGGGGGGACCTACGAGCAGTACTTC. The V call is TRBV4-2, the J call TRBJ2-7, with 15 bases aligning to TRBD2. Germline V CDR1 and CDR2: LGHNA, YNFKEQ. The CDR3 covers 18 residues. V was pared by 2 bases and J by 2 bases, with 7 bases of the junction left unmatched.

V and J are TRBV2 and TRBJ1-4; weak D call: TRBD1 (5 bases). Looked up from germline, CDR1 is SNHLY and CDR2 is FYNNEI. This CDR3 has 14 amino acids. Between the trimmed V and J ends, which lost 6 bases and 2 bases, there was a span of 10 bases. The CDR3 DNA reads TGTGCCAGCAGGAAGGGGTTGACTAATGAAAAACTGTTTTTT. It yields the protein CASRKGLTNEKLFF.

The chain uses TRBV5-6 and TRBJ2-7; unclear D gene. Germline V gives CDR1 SGHDT, CDR2 YYEEEE. The length of the CDR3 is 13 residues. Trimming took off 0 bases at V and 3 bases at J, with 7 bases between the two ends. This CDR3 reads CASSLGGIYEQYF. The DNA for the CDR3 is TGTGCCAGCAGCTTGGGAGGTATCTACGAGCAGTACTTC.

This clone was seen once. The DNA of the CDR3 is TGCAGCGTAGCCAGGGTAGGCTATGGCTACACCTTC. It encodes CSVARVGYGYTF. This chain links TRBV29-1 with TRBJ1-2, with a weak D call TRBD1 (5 bases). Germline-derived CDR1 and CDR2 are SQVTM and ANQGSEA. Trimming left V 6 bases short and J 4 bases short, with 12 bases between. CDR3 length: 12 amino acids.

This chain connects TRBV6-2 or TRBV6-3 to TRBJ1-1; TRBD1 might be the D (5 bases). CDR1 is MNHEY and CDR2 is SVGEGT in the germline V gene. The V and J ends lost 4 bases and 10 bases respectively, with 13 bases between them. The CDR3 is 12 amino acids. CDR3 sequence reads: CASSFVGGGAFF. The DNA for the CDR3 is TGTGCCAGCAGTTTTGTGGGGGGGGGAGCTTTCTTT.

V usage is TRBV11-2 and J usage is TRBJ2-1; 7 bases are a match to TRBD2. The germline CDR1 and CDR2 sequences are SGHAT and FQNNGV. The CDR3 covers 12 residues. The V and J ends lost 4 bases and 13 bases, in that order; junction bases with no gene match: 7. CDR3 in DNA: TGTGCCAGCAGCTCGGGGACTACCCGCCAGTTCTTC. This encodes CASSSGTTRQFF.

V and J are TRBV4-1 and TRBJ1-2; 7 nucleotides match TRBD1. The CDR3 length is 17 residues. From germline, CDR1 is MGHRA and CDR2 YSYEKL. Trimming removed 4 bases from V and 4 bases from J; junction bases left unmatched: 15. The CDR3 coding sequence is TGCGCCAGCAGCCGCCTCGGCGGGACAGCGAATGTCTATGGCTACACCTTC. It specifies CASSRLGGTANVYGYTF.

V gene TRBV29-1 combines with J gene TRBJ2-7, with 7 bases fitting TRBD2. V trimming: 5 bases; J trimming: 2 bases; junction bases outside the gene matches: 6. From germline, CDR1 is SQVTM and CDR2 ANQGSEA. This CDR3 spans 13 amino acids. Written as DNA, the CDR3 is TGCAGCGTTAACCTAGCGGACACCTACGAGCAGTACTTC. Its protein is CSVNLADTYEQYF.

This clone was detected once. The J gene is TRBJ2-7, the V gene TRBV3-1 (or the pseudogene TRBV3-2), with D maybe TRBD1 (7 bases). This CDR3 is 15 amino acids long. Germline CDR1 is LGHDT and CDR2 is YNNKEL (reference sequence). The V end was cut by 8 bases, the J end by 4 bases, with 21 bases between. The CDR3 loop is CASAPPGDRYYEQYF. In nucleotides, the CDR3 is TGTGCCAGCGCCCCCCCGGGGGACAGATATTACGAGCAGTACTTC.

The rearrangement uses TRBV6-2 or TRBV6-3 and TRBJ2-1; perhaps TRBD1 as D (6 bases). This CDR3 has 12 residues. Trimming stripped 2 bases from V and 9 bases from J, with 8 bases between. CDR1 MNHEY and CDR2 SVGEGT come from the germline V gene. The CDR3 reads CASSYGGFEQFF. DNA of the CDR3: TGTGCCAGCAGTTACGGGGGCTTTGAGCAGTTCTTC.

A single count supports this clone. In nucleotides, the CDR3 is TGCAGCGTTGAAGATGGGAGTCGGAAGCGGGATGGTAATGAGCAGTTCTTC. Translation: CSVEDGSRKRDGNEQFF. V is TRBV29-1 and J is TRBJ2-1; 7 nucleotides agree with TRBD2. The CDR3 is made up of 17 amino acids. The V gene's germline CDR1 is SQVTM and CDR2 ANQGSEA. V lost 0 bases to trimming and J lost 7 bases; unmatched junction nucleotides: 15.

This rearrangement joins TRBV3-1 (or the pseudogene TRBV3-2) to TRBJ1-3; the D is unclear. The CDR3 sequence is 13 residues long. Trimming took off 4 bases at V and 7 bases at J, with 11 bases between the two ends. From germline, CDR1 is LGHDT and CDR2 YNNKEL (reference sequence). The CDR3 bases are TGTGCCAGCAGCCTACGCCCCCAGAACACCATATATTTT. Amino acid sequence: CASSLRPQNTIYF.

The chain links TRBV10-2 to TRBJ1-2; D may be TRBD1 (5 bases). V was cut by 2 bases and J by 2 bases, with 6 bases left in between. The CDR3 contains 13 residues. Germline V gene data show CDR1 as WSHSY and CDR2 as SAAADI. CDR3 loop: CASSETGNYGYTF. The CDR3 DNA reads TGCGCCAGCAGTGAGACAGGAAACTATGGCTACACCTTC.

This CDR3 is CSVRATGQGAKNIQYF. CDR3 sequence (DNA): TGCAGCGTTCGGGCTACGGGACAGGGGGCCAAAAACATTCAGTACTTC. The chain is built from TRBV29-1 and TRBJ2-4; TRBD1 matches at 10 bases. CDR1 is SQVTM and CDR2 is ANQGSEA in the germline V gene. After removal of 5 bases from V and 1 base from J, the junction contained 8 bases not matched to a gene. The CDR3 covers 16 residues.

The chain has TRBV18 and TRBJ2-1; possible D gene TRBD2, 5 bases. From germline, CDR1 is KGHSH and CDR2 LQKENI. V was shortened by 2 bases and J by 8 bases, with 16 bases between the two germline ends. The CDR3 loop spans 15 amino acids. CDR3 loop: CASSPEASPGYEQFF. CDR3 in DNA: TGTGCCAGCTCACCAGAGGCTAGCCCTGGATATGAGCAGTTCTTC.

The chain carries TRBV30 and TRBJ1-2; weak D call: TRBD1 (5 bases). V shed 0 bases and J shed 4 bases, with 12 bases lying between them. CDR3 length equals 14 residues. Germline-derived CDR1 and CDR2 are GTSNPN and SVGIG (reference sequence). The CDR3 nucleotides read TGTGCCTGGAGTGTGTTCCAGGGTGGCTATGGCTACACCTTC. Its translation: CAWSVFQGGYGYTF.

This chain connects TRBV5-1 to TRBJ1-1; 8 bases line up with TRBD1. Germline values: CDR1 SGHRS, CDR2 YFSETQ. The CDR3 spans 14 residues. V lost 3 bases, J lost 5 bases, and 6 bases stayed unmatched. The CDR3 loop reads CASSSQGQGTEAFF. Here the CDR3 DNA reads TGCGCCAGCAGCTCCCAAGGACAGGGAACTGAAGCTTTCTTT.

As DNA, the CDR3 is TGTGCCAGCAGCGCTCCCCAGGGGACCCAAGAGACCCAGTACTTC. This codes for CASSAPQGTQETQYF. The chain couples TRBV9 to TRBJ2-5; D is perhaps TRBD1 (6 bases). CDR3 length equals 15 residues. Between the trimmed V and J ends, which lost 3 bases and 1 base, there was a span of 13 bases. Germline assignment: CDR1 SGDLS and CDR2 YYNGEE.

The rearrangement links TRBV27 to TRBJ2-5, with 8 bases identical to TRBD1. The germline gives CDR1 MNHEY, CDR2 SMNVEV (reference sequence). This CDR3 comprises 16 residues. With 3 bases clipped from V and 5 bases from J, the junction kept 11 bases outside the gene matches. CDR3 nucleotide sequence: TGTGCCAGCAGTTTGGGACAGGCTGTGGGGGAGGAGACCCAGTACTTC. Protein product: CASSLGQAVGEETQYF.

The chain employs TRBV28 and TRBJ1-5; D unclear. Germline V lookup: CDR1 MDHEN, CDR2 SYDVKM. This CDR3 is 15 amino acids long. The ends were cut back, 2 bases at V and 5 bases at J, with 13 bases in the middle. The CDR3 DNA follows: TGTGCCAGCAGTTTAGTGGCGAGCGGGCATCAGCCCCAGCATTTT. Translating it yields CASSLVASGHQPQHF.

This sequence joins TRBV18 and TRBJ2-3; D is perhaps TRBD1 (5 bases). CDR3 length equals 14 residues. V was pared by 4 bases and J by 0 bases, with 8 bases between. The germline CDR1 and CDR2 sequences are KGHSH and LQKENI. The CDR3 DNA follows: TGTGCCAGCTCACAACAGGCTAGCACAGATACGCAGTATTTT. This sequence encodes CASSQQASTDTQYF.

This chain links TRBV5-1 with TRBJ1-4; tentative D call: TRBD1 (5 bases). V dropped 4 bases and J dropped 8 bases, with 21 bases sitting between them. The CDR3 runs 16 residues. Germline V gene sequence: CDR1 SGHRS, CDR2 YFSETQ. The CDR3 is CASSQQGAGFGEKLFF. The CDR3 region has the DNA TGCGCCAGCAGCCAACAAGGGGCAGGGTTCGGGGAAAAACTGTTTTTT. Full variable domain (rest looked up from reference TRBV5-1 and TRBJ1-4): KAGVTQTPRYLIKTRGQQVTLSCSPISGHRSVSWYQQTPGQGLQFLFEYFSETQRNKGNFPGRFSGRQFSNSRSEMNVSTLELGDSALYLCASSQQGAGFGEKLFFGSGTQLSVL.

The CDR3 loop reads CASTTLDGRVGGYTF. For the CDR3, the DNA is TGTGCCAGCACTACTCTGGACGGGCGGGTTGGAGGCTACACCTTC. The chain couples TRBV27 to TRBJ1-2, with D hard to call. V lost 7 bases, J lost 8 bases, and 23 bases lay in between. The CDR3 has 15 residues. CDR1 and CDR2 (germline): MNHEY, SMNVEV (reference sequence).

The chain is built from TRBV4-2 and TRBJ2-7; 11 bases are a match to TRBD2. From germline, CDR1 is LGHNA and CDR2 YNFKEQ. This CDR3 is built from 18 residues. V lost 0 bases to trimming and J lost 0 bases; unmatched junction nucleotides: 7. CDR3 sequence reads: CASSQELAGVADSYEQYF. The DNA for the CDR3 is TGTGCCAGCAGCCAAGAACTAGCGGGGGTTGCAGACTCCTACGAGCAGTACTTC.

The chain employs TRBV19 and TRBJ2-7; D may be TRBD1 (6 bases). CDR1 and CDR2 from the germline V gene are LNHDA and SQIVND (reference sequence). The V gene lost 5 bases and the J gene lost 3 bases, with 11 bases spanning the gap. The length of the CDR3 is 13 residues. CDR3 protein: CASSVLQGYEQYF. CDR3 DNA: TGTGCCAGTAGTGTTCTACAGGGCTACGAGCAGTACTTC. Complete variable domain (other parts from reference TRBV19 and TRBJ2-7): DGGITQSPKYLFRKEGQNVTLSCEQNLNHDAMYWYRQDPGQGLRLIYYSQIVNDFQKGDIAEGYSVSREKKESFPLTVTSAQKNPTAFYLCASSVLQGYEQYFGPGTRLTVT.

CDR3 nucleotides: TGTGCCAGCAGTTTCATGAGCAGCACAGATACGCAGTATTTT. Protein product: CASSFMSSTDTQYF. V and J are TRBV27 and TRBJ2-3; D gene ambiguous. This CDR3 comprises 14 residues. V was trimmed by 3 bases and J by 0 bases, leaving 7 bases between them. The germline V gene has CDR1 MNHEY and CDR2 SMNVEV (reference sequence).